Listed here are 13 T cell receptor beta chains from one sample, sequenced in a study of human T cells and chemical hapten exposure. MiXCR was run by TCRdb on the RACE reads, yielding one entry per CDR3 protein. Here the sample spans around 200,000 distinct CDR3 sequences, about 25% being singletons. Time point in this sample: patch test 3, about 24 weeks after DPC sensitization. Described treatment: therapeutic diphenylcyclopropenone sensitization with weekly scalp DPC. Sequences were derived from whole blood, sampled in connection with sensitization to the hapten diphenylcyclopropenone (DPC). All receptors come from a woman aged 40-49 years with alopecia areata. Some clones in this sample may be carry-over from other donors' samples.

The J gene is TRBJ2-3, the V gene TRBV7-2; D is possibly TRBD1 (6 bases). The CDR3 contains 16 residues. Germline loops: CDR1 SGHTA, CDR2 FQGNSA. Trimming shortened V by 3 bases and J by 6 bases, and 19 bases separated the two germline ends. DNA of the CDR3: TGTGCCAGCAGCTTTTCTAGCAGGGGCCCAGAGGATACGCAGTATTTT. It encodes CASSFSSRGPEDTQYF.

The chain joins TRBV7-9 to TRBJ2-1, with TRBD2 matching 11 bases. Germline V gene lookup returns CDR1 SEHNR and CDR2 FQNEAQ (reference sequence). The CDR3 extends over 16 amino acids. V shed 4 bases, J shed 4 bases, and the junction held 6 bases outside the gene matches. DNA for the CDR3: TGTGCCAGCAGCTCCGGGACTAGCGGAGTTTACAATGAGCAGTTCTTC. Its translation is CASSSGTSGVYNEQFF.

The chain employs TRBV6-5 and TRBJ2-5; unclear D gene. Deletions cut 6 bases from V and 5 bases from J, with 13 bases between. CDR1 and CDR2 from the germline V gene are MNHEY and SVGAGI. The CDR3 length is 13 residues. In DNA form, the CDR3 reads TGTGCCAGCAGGGTAGGGCTGGCTGAGACCCAGTACTTC. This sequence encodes CASRVGLAETQYF.

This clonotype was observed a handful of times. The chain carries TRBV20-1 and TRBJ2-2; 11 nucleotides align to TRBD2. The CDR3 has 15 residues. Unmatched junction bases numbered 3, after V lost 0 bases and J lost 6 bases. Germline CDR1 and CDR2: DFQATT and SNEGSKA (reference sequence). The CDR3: CSARDLAGGPGELFF. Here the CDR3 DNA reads TGCAGTGCTAGAGACCTAGCGGGAGGTCCCGGGGAGCTGTTTTTT.

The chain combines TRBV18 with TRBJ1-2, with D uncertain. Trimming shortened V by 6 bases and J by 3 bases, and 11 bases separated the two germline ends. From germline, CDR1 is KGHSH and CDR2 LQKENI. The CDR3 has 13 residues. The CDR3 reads CASSPLKHYGYTF. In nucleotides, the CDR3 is TGTGCCAGCTCCCCCTTAAAGCACTATGGCTACACCTTC.

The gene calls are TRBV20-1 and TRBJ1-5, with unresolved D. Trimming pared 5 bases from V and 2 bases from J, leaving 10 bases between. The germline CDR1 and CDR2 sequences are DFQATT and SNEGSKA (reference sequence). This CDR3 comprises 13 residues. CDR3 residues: CSAPLGRNQPQHF. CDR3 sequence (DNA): TGCAGTGCTCCTCTTGGACGCAATCAGCCCCAGCATTTT.

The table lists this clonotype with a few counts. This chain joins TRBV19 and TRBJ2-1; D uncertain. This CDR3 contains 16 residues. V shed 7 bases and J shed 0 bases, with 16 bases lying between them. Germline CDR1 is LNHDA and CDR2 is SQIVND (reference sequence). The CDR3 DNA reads TGTGCCAGTAAGCCGGTTCATTTGAACTCCTACAATGAGCAGTTCTTC. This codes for CASKPVHLNSYNEQFF.

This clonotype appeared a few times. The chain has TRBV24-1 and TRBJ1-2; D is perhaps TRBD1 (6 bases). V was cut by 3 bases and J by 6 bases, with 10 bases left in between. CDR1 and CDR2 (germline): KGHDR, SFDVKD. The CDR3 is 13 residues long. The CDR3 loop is CATSDGTPHGYTF. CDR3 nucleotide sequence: TGTGCCACCAGTGATGGGACACCTCATGGCTACACCTTC.

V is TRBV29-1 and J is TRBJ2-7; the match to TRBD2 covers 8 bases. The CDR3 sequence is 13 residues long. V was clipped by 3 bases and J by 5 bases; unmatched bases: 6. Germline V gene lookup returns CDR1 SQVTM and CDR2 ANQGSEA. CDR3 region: CSVDRAGGNEQYF. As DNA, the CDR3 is TGCAGCGTTGACAGGGCGGGAGGTAACGAGCAGTACTTC.

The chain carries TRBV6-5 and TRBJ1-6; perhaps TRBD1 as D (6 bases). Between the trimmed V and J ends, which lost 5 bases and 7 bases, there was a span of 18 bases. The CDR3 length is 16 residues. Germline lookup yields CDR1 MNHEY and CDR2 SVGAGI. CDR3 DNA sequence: TGTGCCAGCAGTCCCCTGACAGGAGGGCCGAATTCACCCCTCCACTTT. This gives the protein CASSPLTGGPNSPLHF.

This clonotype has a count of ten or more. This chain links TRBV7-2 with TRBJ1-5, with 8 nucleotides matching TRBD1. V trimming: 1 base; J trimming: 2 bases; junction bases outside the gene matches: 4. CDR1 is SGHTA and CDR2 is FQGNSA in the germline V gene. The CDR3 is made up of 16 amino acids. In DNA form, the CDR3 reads TGTGCCAGCAGCTTAGTTGGCAGGGGGCGCAATCAGCCCCAGCATTTT. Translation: CASSLVGRGRNQPQHF.

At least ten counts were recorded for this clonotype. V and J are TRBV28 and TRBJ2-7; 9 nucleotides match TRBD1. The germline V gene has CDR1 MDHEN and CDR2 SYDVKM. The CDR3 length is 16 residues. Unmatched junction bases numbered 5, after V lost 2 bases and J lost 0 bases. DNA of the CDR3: TGTGCCAGCAGTTTACCTCGGGACAGGGTCTCCTACGAGCAGTACTTC. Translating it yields CASSLPRDRVSYEQYF.

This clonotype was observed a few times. The CDR3 nucleotides are TGTGCCAGCAGCCTCTCAACCTCTACCGAGCAGTACTTC. Protein sequence: CASSLSTSTEQYF. J is TRBJ2-7 and V is TRBV7-9, with no clear D. Germline CDR1 and CDR2: SEHNR and FQNEAQ (reference sequence). V shed 5 bases and J shed 6 bases, with 14 bases lying between them. The CDR3 contains 13 residues.